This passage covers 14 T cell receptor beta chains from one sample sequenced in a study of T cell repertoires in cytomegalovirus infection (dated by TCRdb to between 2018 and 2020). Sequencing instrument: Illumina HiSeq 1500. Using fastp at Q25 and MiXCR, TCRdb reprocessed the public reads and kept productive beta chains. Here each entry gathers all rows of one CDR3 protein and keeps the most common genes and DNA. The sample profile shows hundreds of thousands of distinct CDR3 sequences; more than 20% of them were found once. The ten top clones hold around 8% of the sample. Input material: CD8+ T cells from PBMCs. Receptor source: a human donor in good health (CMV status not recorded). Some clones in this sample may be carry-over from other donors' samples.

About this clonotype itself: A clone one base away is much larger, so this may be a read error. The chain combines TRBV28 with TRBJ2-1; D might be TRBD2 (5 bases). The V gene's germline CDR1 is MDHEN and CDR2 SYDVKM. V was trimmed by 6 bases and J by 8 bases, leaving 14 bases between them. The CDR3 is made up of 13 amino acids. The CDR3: CASRRTPEDEQFF. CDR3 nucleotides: TGTGCCAGCAGAAGGACCCCGGAGGATGAGCAGTTCTTC. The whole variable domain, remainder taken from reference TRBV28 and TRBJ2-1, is DVKVTQSSRYLVKRTGEKVFLECVQDMDHENMFWYRQDPGLGLRLIYFSYDVKMKEKGDIPEGYSVSREKKERFSLILESASTNQTSMYLCASRRTPEDEQFFGPGTRLTVL.

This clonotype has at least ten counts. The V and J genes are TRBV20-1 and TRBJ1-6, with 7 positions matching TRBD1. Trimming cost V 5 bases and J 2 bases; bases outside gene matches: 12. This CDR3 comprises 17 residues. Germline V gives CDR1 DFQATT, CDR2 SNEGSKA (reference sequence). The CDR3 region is CSALRDRREPYNSPLHF. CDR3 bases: TGCAGTGCTTTGCGGGACAGACGGGAGCCCTATAATTCACCCCTCCACTTT.

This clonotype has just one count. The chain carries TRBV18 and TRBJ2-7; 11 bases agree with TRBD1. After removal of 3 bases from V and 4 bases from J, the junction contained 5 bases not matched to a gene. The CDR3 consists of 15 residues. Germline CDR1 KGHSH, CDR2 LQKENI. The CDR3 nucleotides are TGTGCCAGCTCACCTAGGACAGGGGGCCGGTACGAGCAGTACGTC. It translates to CASSPRTGGRYEQYV.

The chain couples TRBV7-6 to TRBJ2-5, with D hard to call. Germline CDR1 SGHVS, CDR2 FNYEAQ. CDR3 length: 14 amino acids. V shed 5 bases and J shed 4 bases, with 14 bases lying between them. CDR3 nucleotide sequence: TGTGCCAGCAGCCCCCCAGGAGCTTTAGAGACCCAGTACTTC. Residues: CASSPPGALETQYF.

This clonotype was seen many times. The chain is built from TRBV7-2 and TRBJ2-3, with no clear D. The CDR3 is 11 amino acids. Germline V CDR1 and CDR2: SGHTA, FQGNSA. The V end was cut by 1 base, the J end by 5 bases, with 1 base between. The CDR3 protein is CASSLVDTQYF. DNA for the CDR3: TGTGCCAGCAGCTTAGTAGATACGCAGTATTTT.

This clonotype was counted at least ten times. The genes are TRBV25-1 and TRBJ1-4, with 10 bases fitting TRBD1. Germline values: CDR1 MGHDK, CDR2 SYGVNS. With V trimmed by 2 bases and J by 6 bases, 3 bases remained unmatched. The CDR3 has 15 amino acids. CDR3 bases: TGTGCCAGCAGTGAAAAGGACAGGGGGTATGAAAAACTGTTTTTT. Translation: CASSEKDRGYEKLFF.

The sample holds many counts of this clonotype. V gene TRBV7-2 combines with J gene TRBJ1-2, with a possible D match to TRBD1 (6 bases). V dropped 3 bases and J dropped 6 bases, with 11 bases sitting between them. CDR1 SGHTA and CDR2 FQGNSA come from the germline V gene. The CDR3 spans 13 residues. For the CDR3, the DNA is TGTGCCAGCAGCTTTATAGGGGGAAATGGCTACACCTTC. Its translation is CASSFIGGNGYTF.

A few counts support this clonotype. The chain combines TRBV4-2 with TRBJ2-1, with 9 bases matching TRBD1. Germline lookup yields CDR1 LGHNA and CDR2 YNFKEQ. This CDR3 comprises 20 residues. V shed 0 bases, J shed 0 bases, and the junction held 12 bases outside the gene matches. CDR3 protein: CASSQDGQGPTLSSYNEQFF. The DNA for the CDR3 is TGTGCCAGCAGCCAAGATGGACAGGGGCCGACCTTAAGCTCCTACAATGAGCAGTTCTTC.

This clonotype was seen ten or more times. The CDR3 DNA follows: TGTGCCAGCAGTTACCAACGGATGAACACTGAAGCTTTCTTT. Protein sequence: CASSYQRMNTEAFF. This chain connects TRBV6-1 to TRBJ1-1; D ambiguous. The CDR3 length is 14 residues. Trimming took off 5 bases at V and 0 bases at J, with 10 bases between the two ends. From germline, CDR1 is MNHNS and CDR2 SASEGT.

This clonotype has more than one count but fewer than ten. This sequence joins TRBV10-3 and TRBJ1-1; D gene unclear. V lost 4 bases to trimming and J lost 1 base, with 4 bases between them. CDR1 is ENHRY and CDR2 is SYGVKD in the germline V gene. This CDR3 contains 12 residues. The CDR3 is CAISVGNTEAFF. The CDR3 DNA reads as TGTGCCATCAGTGTTGGGAACACTGAAGCTTTCTTT.

In DNA form, the CDR3 reads TGTGCCAGCAGTCCCGGGACAGAGACTCTCTTTCGGACAGATACGCAGTATTTT. Residues: CASSPGTETLFRTDTQYF. The rearrangement joins TRBV12-3 or TRBV12-4 to TRBJ2-3, with 7 bases identical to TRBD1. The junction had 17 bases not matched to a gene; V was cut back by 5 bases and J by 3 bases. The CDR3 spans 18 residues.

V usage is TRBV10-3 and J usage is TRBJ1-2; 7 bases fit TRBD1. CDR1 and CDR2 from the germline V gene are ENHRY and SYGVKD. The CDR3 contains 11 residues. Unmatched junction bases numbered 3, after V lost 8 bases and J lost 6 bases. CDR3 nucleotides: TGTGCCATCGGAGGGACAGATGGCTACACCTTC. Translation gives CAIGGTDGYTF.

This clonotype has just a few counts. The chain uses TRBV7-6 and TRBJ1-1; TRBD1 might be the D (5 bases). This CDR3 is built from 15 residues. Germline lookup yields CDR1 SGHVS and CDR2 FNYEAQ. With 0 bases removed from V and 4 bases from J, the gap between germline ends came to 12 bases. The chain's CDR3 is CASSLAAGKGTEAFF. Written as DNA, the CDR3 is TGTGCCAGCAGCTTAGCGGCAGGGAAGGGCACTGAAGCTTTCTTT.

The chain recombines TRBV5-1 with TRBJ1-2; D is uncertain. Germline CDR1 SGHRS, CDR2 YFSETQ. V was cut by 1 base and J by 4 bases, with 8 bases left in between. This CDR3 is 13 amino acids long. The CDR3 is CASSLSQTYGYTF. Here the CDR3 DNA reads TGCGCCAGCAGCTTGTCACAGACCTATGGCTACACCTTC.